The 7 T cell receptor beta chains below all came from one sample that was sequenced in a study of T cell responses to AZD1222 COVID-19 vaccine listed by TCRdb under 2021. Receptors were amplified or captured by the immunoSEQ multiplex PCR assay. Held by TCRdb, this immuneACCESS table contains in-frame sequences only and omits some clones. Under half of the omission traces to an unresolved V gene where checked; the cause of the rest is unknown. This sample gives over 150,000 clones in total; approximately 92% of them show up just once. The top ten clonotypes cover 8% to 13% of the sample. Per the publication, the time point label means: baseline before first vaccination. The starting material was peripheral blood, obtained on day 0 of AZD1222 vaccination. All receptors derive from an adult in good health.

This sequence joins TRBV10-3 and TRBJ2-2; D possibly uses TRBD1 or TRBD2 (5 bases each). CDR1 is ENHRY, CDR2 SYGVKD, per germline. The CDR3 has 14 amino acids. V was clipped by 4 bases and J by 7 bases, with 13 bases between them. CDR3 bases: TGTGCCATCAGTGGGGACCAGAGGTACGGGGAGCTGTTTTTT. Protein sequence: CAISGDQRYGELFF.

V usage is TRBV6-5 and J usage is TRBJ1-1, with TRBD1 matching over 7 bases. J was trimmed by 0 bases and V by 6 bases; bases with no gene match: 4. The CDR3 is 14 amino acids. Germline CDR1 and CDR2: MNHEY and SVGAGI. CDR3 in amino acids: CASSGGQLNTEAFF. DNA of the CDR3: TGTGCCAGCAGCGGGGGACAGCTGAACACTGAAGCTTTCTTT.

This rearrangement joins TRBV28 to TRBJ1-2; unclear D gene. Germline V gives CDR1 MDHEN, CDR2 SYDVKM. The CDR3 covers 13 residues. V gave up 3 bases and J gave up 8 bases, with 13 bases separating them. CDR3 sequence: CASSFNFGGGYTF. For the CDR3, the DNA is TGTGCCAGCAGTTTCAACTTCGGAGGCGGCTACACCTTC.

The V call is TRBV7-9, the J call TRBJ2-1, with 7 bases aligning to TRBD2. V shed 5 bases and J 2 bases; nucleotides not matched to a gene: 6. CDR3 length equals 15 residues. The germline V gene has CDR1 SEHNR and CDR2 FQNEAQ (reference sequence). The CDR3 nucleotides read TGTGCCAGCAGCGGAGCCGGGACTACCTACAATGAGCAGTTCTTC. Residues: CASSGAGTTYNEQFF.

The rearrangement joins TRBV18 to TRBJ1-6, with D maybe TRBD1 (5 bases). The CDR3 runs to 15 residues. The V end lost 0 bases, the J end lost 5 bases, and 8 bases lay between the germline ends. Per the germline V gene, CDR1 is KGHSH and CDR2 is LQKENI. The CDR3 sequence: CASSPPGEDNSPLHF. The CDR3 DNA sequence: TGTGCCAGCTCACCACCGGGGGAAGATAATTCACCCCTCCACTTT.

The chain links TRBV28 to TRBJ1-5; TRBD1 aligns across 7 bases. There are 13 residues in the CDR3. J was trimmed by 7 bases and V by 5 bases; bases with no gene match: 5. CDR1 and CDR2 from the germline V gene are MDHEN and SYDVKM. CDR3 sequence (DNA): TGTGCCAGCAGTCTGAACAGGGGCCAGCCCCAGCATTTT. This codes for CASSLNRGQPQHF.

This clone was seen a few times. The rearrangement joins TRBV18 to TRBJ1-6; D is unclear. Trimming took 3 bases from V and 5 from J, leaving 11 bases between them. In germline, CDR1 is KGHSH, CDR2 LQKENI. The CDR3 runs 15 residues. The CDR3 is CASSPRTGDNSPLHF. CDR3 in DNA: TGTGCCAGCTCACCGAGAACCGGGGATAATTCACCCCTCCACTTT.